This paragraph reports one T cell receptor beta chain. This clonotype appeared many times. This clone's antigen is unknown. No base quality values were provided; no much bigger clone lies one nucleotide off. V gives up 4 bases and J gives up 1 base, and the segment between their germline ends measures 9 bases. For CDR1 and CDR2, the germline V gene lists SGHRS and YFSETQ. The CDR3 runs 14 residues from the cysteine to the phenylalanine. The CDR3 DNA has 42 bases and is translated from base 1. Preparation of the library involved RT-PCR. Reads for this sample came from an Illumina HiSeq 2500. The public reads were reprocessed in TCRdb via fastp at Q25 and MiXCR, keeping in-frame beta chains. Rows are unified per CDR3 protein, each entry keeping the most common DNA and genes. Present in this sample are approximately 570,000 distinct CDR3 sequences, 6.5% to 8% of which were seen just once. Approximately 13% of the sample is held by the ten biggest clonotypes.

The record originates from a study of response to subunit inactivated influenza vaccine (dated by TCRdb to 2016 to 2018). For the study in its entirety: To follow how T cells responded to a trivalent subunit inactivated influenza vaccine, the researchers relied on deep quantitative profiling of the T cell receptor repertoire.

Beyond this particular receptor, the publication reports: The authors suggested that each seasonal influenza vaccination may recruit only a limited number of new T cells.

The sequences come from PBMCs from blood, collected about 23 months after vaccination. The clonotype was recovered from a man between 50 and 75 years old who received an inactivated influenza vaccine. Donor details come from another sample of the same person, matched by shared clones. The V and J segments used are TRBV5-1 and TRBJ2-1, with no D gene named confidently. The DNA sequence follows: TGCGCCAGCAGCCCGAGCCAATCCTACAATGAGCAGTTCTTC. Its translation reads: CASSPSQSYNEQFF.